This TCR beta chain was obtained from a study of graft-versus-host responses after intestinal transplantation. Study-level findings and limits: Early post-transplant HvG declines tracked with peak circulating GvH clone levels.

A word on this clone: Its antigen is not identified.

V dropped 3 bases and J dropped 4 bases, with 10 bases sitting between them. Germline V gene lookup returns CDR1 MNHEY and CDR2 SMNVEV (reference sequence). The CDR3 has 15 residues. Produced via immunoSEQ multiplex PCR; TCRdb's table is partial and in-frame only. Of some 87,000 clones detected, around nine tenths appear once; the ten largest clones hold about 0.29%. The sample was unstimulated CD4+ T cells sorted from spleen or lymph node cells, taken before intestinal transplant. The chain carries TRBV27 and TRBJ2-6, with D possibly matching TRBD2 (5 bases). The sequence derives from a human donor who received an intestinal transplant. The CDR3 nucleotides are TGTGCCAGCAGTTTTGAGGGCGCAGGGGCCAACGTCCTGACTTTC. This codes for CASSFEGAGANVLTF.